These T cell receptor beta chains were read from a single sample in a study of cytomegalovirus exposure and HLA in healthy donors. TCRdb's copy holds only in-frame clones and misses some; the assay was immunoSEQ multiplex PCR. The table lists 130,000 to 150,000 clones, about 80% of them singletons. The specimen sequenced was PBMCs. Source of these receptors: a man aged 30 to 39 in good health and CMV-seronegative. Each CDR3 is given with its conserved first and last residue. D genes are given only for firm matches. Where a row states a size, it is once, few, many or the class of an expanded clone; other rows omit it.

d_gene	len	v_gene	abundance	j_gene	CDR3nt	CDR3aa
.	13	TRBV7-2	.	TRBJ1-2	TGTGCCAGCAGCTTAAACAGCAACTATGGCTACACCTTC	CASSLNSNYGYTF
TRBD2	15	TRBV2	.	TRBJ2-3	TGTGCCAGCAGATCTTTAGCGGGAGACACAGATACGCAGTATTTT	CASRSLAGDTDTQYF
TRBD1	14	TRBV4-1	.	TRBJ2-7	TGCGCCAGCAGCCACGGACAGGGGACCTACGAGCAGTACTTC	CASSHGQGTYEQYF
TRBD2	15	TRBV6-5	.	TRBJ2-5	TGTGCCAGCAGCCCCCCGGGACTAGACCAAGGGCTCCAGTACTTC	CASSPPGLDQGLQYF
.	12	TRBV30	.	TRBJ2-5	TGTGCCTGGAGTGTAAACCGGGGGACCCAGTACTTC	CAWSVNRGTQYF
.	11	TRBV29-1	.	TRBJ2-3	TGCAGCGTTAGCCCGTCAGGTACGCAGTATTTT	CSVSPSGTQYF
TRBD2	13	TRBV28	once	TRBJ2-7	TGTGCCAGTGGGGGAGGGGACTCCTACGAGCAGTACTTC	CASGGGDSYEQYF
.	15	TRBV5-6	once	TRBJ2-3	TGTGCCAGCACCCCCGCAAGCGGGAGCACAGATACGCAGTATTTT	CASTPASGSTDTQYF
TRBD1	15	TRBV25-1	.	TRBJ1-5	TGTGCCAGCGAGCAGGGGACAGGGGGCAATCAGCCCCAGCATTTT	CASEQGTGGNQPQHF
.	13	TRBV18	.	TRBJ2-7	TGTGCCAGCTCACCACAGGGGGTGAGCGAGCAGTACTTC	CASSPQGVSEQYF
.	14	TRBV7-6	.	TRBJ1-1	TGTGCCAGCAGCCGAGGAGGGTCGAACACTGAAGCTTTCTTT	CASSRGGSNTEAFF